The 12 T cell receptor beta chains below were found in one sample sequenced in a study of cytomegalovirus exposure and HLA in healthy donors. This PCR relied on a set of 60 Vbeta primers and 13 Jbeta primers. The table came from immunoSEQ multiplex PCR; TCRdb's copy has only in-frame clones and leaves some out. The sample records fewer than 100,000 clones, 7.6% being singletons. Sequenced sample: PBMCs. The receptors were sampled from a man between 45 and 60 years old in good health and CMV-seronegative.

This clone was observed a few times. The rearrangement joins TRBV4-3 to TRBJ2-3; 9 positions agree with TRBD1. CDR1 LGHNA and CDR2 YSLEER come from the germline V gene. The junction had 6 bases not matched to a gene; V was cut back by 2 bases and J by 3 bases. This CDR3 is 16 amino acids long. CDR3 nucleotides: TGCGCCAGCAGCCAACGCAGACAGGGGGTGACAGATACGCAGTATTTT. It translates to CASSQRRQGVTDTQYF.

In its sample, this clone was seen a few times. The chain is built from TRBV29-1 and TRBJ1-2; TRBD1 matches at 9 bases. The CDR3 consists of 15 residues. Germline V gene lookup returns CDR1 SQVTM and CDR2 ANQGSEA. Trimming at V came to 8 bases and at J to 4 bases, leaving 14 bases not matched to a gene. DNA for the CDR3: TGCAGCACGCTCACGATGACAGGGGGAGTCTATGGCTACACCTTC. Residues: CSTLTMTGGVYGYTF.

This clone was counted a few times. CDR3 bases: TGTGCCAGCAGTTCAGGGGGCTCTGGGGCCAACGTCCTGACTTTC. It encodes CASSSGGSGANVLTF. The genes are TRBV28 and TRBJ2-6; TRBD1 matches 7 bases. CDR1 is MDHEN, CDR2 SYDVKM, per germline. The V and J ends lost 4 bases and 0 bases, in that order; junction bases with no gene match: 0. CDR3 size: 15 residues.

This chain connects TRBV7-8 to TRBJ2-7, with 7 bases aligning to TRBD1. This CDR3 spans 14 amino acids. With V trimmed by 5 bases and J by 5 bases, 9 bases remained unmatched. Germline assignment: CDR1 SGHVS and CDR2 FQNEAQ. The CDR3: CASSGQGQIHEQYF. CDR3 coding DNA: TGTGCCAGCAGCGGCCAGGGACAGATCCACGAGCAGTACTTC. The whole variable domain, filled in from reference TRBV7-8 and TRBJ2-7, reads GAGVSQSPRYKVAKRGQDVALRCDPISGHVSLFWYQQALGQGPEFLTYFQNEAQLDKSGLPSDRFFAERPEGSVSTLKIQRTQQEDSAVYLCASSGQGQIHEQYFGPGTRLTVT.

This clone was detected only once. The chain links TRBV7-9 to TRBJ1-4; D might be TRBD1 (5 bases). CDR3 length: 15 residues. With 3 bases removed from V and 4 bases from J, the gap between germline ends came to 12 bases. Germline CDR1 reads SEHNR; CDR2 reads FQNEAQ (reference sequence). The CDR3 spells CASSFNRLVNEKLFF. DNA for the CDR3: TGTGCCAGCAGCTTTAACAGGCTAGTTAATGAAAAACTGTTTTTT.

This clone was recorded many times. V usage is TRBV6-1 and J usage is TRBJ1-1; 8 nucleotides match TRBD1. The CDR3 consists of 12 residues. The germline V gene has CDR1 MNHNS and CDR2 SASEGT. With V trimmed by 7 bases and J by 3 bases, 1 base remained unmatched. In DNA, the CDR3 is TGTGCCAGCAACAGGGGGGACACTGAAGCTTTCTTT. This gives the protein CASNRGDTEAFF.

The table lists this clone with a few counts. V gene TRBV28 combines with J gene TRBJ1-1, with 9 bases that match TRBD1. V dropped 5 bases and J dropped 10; count of bases not matched to a gene: 8. Germline CDR1 and CDR2: MDHEN and SYDVKM. The CDR3 has 13 residues. The CDR3 region is CASSLTGGRVAFF. The DNA of the CDR3 is TGTGCCAGCAGTCTAACAGGGGGCAGGGTAGCTTTCTTT.

This clone was seen only a few times. The chain carries TRBV6-5 and TRBJ1-1; D gene unclear. This CDR3 has 12 residues. The V end was cut by 6 bases, the J end by 1 base, with 6 bases between. From germline, CDR1 is MNHEY and CDR2 SVGAGI. CDR3 region: CASRGANTEAFF. DNA for the CDR3: TGTGCCAGCAGGGGCGCGAACACTGAAGCTTTCTTT.

This chain links TRBV4-1 with TRBJ2-2; weak D call: TRBD2 (6 bases). Germline values: CDR1 MGHRA, CDR2 YSYEKL. The ends were cut back, 4 bases at V and 5 bases at J, with 14 bases in the middle. The CDR3 spans 15 residues. The CDR3, as DNA: TGCGCCAGCAGCCCTCCGGGACTTATGACCGGGGAGCTGTTTTTT. As protein: CASSPPGLMTGELFF.

This clone was counted between two and nine times. V gene TRBV19 combines with J gene TRBJ2-3; the match to TRBD2 covers 9 bases. After removal of 4 bases from V and 5 bases from J, the junction contained 10 bases not matched to a gene. Germline CDR1 and CDR2: LNHDA and SQIVND (reference sequence). The CDR3 contains 16 residues. The CDR3 coding sequence is TGTGCCAGTAGTAGTTTGGGCGGGGGGGCTAGAGATACGCAGTATTTT. Amino acid sequence: CASSSLGGGARDTQYF.

This clone was picked up a small number of times. The chain is built from TRBV11-3 and TRBJ1-5; 8 nucleotides align to TRBD1. The J segment lost 2 bases and the V segment lost 2 bases, leaving 11 bases of the junction unmatched. CDR3 length: 18 residues. CDR1 and CDR2 from the germline V gene are SGHNT and YENEEA. This CDR3 is CASSLKGGGQVRNQPQHF. The CDR3 nucleotides read TGTGCCAGCAGCTTAAAGGGTGGGGGACAGGTGCGCAATCAGCCCCAGCATTTT.

The V and J genes are TRBV19 and TRBJ2-7; 10 nucleotides match TRBD1. This CDR3 comprises 14 residues. Unmatched junction bases numbered 3, after V lost 4 bases and J lost 3 bases. In germline, CDR1 is LNHDA, CDR2 SQIVND (reference sequence). The CDR3 reads CASSTRTGGYEQYF. The CDR3 DNA is TGTGCCAGTAGTACCCGGACAGGGGGCTACGAGCAGTACTTC.